This T cell receptor beta chain was found in a study of spatial heterogeneity in lung cancer. Study-wide context: Raw-read counts averaged over ten per unique TCR and UMI combination.

A remark on this clonotype: Its antigen is unknown.

The time point here: sample taken at primary tumor resection. Whole RNA obtained from tumor, nontumor lung or frozen PBMC underwent sequencing without sorting. Single TCR cDNA molecules each had their own unique molecular identifier. A single record per CDR3 protein comes from TCRdb applying MiXCR to the 5' RACE reads. Here the sample spans tens of thousands of distinct CDR3 sequences, 3.5% to 5.5% being singletons. V lost 11 bases and J lost 5, with 22 bases in between. CDR3 length: 14 amino acids. Germline V gives CDR1 MNHNY, CDR2 SVGAGI (reference sequence). Notes on the study in general: Resection blood, more than follow-up blood, showed ubiquitous expanded tumor TCRs.

This receptor was obtained from a male donor with early-stage non-small cell lung cancer. The chain recombines TRBV6-6 with TRBJ2-7; a possible D gene is TRBD1 (7 bases). Here the sequenced sample was PBMCs, taken at surgery. CDR3 DNA sequence: TGTGCCGTCCTTGCAGGGGGGCAAGGGAACGAGCAGTACTTC. Translation gives CAVLAGGQGNEQYF.